The 5 T cell receptor beta chains below come from one sample, sequenced in a study of blood T cell repertoires in COVID-19. The assay was immunoSEQ multiplex PCR, and TCRdb's table has in-frame clones only and misses some. The sample shows some 250,000 clones, 84% of them seen only once. The sequencing sample was made of peripheral blood. Source of these receptors: a man aged 55 to 70 with acute or convalescent COVID-19.

The gene calls are TRBV27 and TRBJ2-2, with D maybe TRBD1 (5 bases). The germline V gene encodes CDR1 MNHEY and CDR2 SMNVEV (reference sequence). The V gene lost 7 bases and the J gene lost 4 bases, with 16 bases spanning the gap. The CDR3 length is 15 residues. The chain's CDR3 is CASTLAQGGTGELFF. As DNA, the CDR3 is TGTGCCAGCACCCTCGCCCAGGGTGGCACCGGGGAGCTGTTTTTT.

V usage is TRBV4-2 and J usage is TRBJ2-3, with D perhaps TRBD2 (6 bases). Germline V lookup: CDR1 LGHNA, CDR2 YNFKEQ. The CDR3 covers 16 residues. The V end lost 4 bases, the J end lost 0 bases, and 14 bases lay between the germline ends. The CDR3 region has the DNA TGTGCCAGCAGCCCGGCCAGAAGCGGGAGCACAGATACGCAGTATTTT. Translation: CASSPARSGSTDTQYF.

This clone was counted only a few times. CDR3 sequence reads: CASSLQTSGRDTQYF. CDR3 DNA: TGTGCCAGCAGCCTACAGACTAGCGGGAGGGATACGCAGTATTTT. J is TRBJ2-3 and V is TRBV11-2, with 13 bases fitting TRBD2. The CDR3 runs to 15 residues. The J segment lost 6 bases and the V segment lost 5 bases, leaving 5 bases of the junction unmatched. Germline V gene sequence: CDR1 SGHAT, CDR2 FQNNGV.

The chain combines TRBV7-9 with TRBJ1-1; D may be TRBD1 (6 bases). Germline CDR1 and CDR2: SEHNR and FQNEAQ (reference sequence). V lost 0 bases to trimming and J lost 0 bases, with 8 bases between them. This CDR3 comprises 15 residues. CDR3 protein: CASSLAGGVNTEAFF. In DNA form, the CDR3 reads TGTGCCAGCAGCTTAGCTGGGGGCGTGAACACTGAAGCTTTCTTT.

The chain couples TRBV7-9 to TRBJ2-3, with no clear D. Germline loops: CDR1 SEHNR, CDR2 FQNEAQ (reference sequence). The V end was cut by 3 bases, the J end by 2 bases, with 12 bases between. The CDR3 is made up of 15 amino acids. The CDR3 DNA sequence: TGTGCCAGCAGCTTCCCCCAGATCCCCACAGATACGCAGTATTTT. Its translation is CASSFPQIPTDTQYF.